This entry lists 6 T cell receptor beta chains sequenced from one sample in a study of T cells after yellow fever vaccination. TCRdb analysed the 5' RACE reads with MiXCR anew, one entry per CDR3 protein. The sample includes just under 600,000 distinct CDR3 sequences, 13% of them seen just once. Material: PBMCs, obtained on the day of the yellow fever booster vaccination. These receptors were collected from a young man who received the YFV17D yellow fever vaccine.

This clonotype was seen a few times. V gene TRBV12-3 or TRBV12-4 combines with J gene TRBJ2-3, with D possibly called TRBD1 or TRBD2 (5 bases each). The CDR3 consists of 17 residues. Trimming removed 5 bases from V and 0 bases from J, with 18 bases in between. In DNA, the CDR3 is TGTGCCAGCAGTATCCACCGGGACCGGGCTAGCACAGATACGCAGTATTTT. Translation: CASSIHRDRASTDTQYF.

The V and J genes are TRBV7-2 and TRBJ2-3; no clear D gene. CDR1 and CDR2 (germline): SGHTA, FQGNSA. V lost 5 bases and J lost 1, with 16 bases in between. The CDR3 has 16 amino acids. Here the CDR3 reads CASSLSQPARTDTQYF. The CDR3 DNA reads as TGTGCCAGCAGCCTTTCACAGCCGGCCCGCACAGATACGCAGTATTTT.

This clonotype was seen a few times. This chain uses TRBV6-5 with TRBJ2-7; 7 bases match TRBD1. Germline lookup yields CDR1 MNHEY and CDR2 SVGAGI. Trimming cost V 2 bases and J 2 bases; bases outside gene matches: 18. The CDR3 is 19 residues long. The CDR3 nucleotides are TGTGCCAGCAGTTACATCGGCATAATAAGAGCCGGGACAGCCTACGAGCAGTACTTC. This translates into CASSYIGIIRAGTAYEQYF.

V usage is TRBV6-1 and J usage is TRBJ2-7; a possible D gene is TRBD1 (6 bases). Germline V gene sequence: CDR1 MNHNS, CDR2 SASEGT. This CDR3 region has 11 residues. Trimming removed 7 bases at V and 6 bases at J, with 10 bases between. Here the CDR3 DNA reads TGTGCCAGCATTGCAGGGGTCGAGCAGTACTTC. Translated, it gives CASIAGVEQYF.

This chain connects TRBV20-1 to TRBJ2-3; 7 bases align to TRBD2. Germline values: CDR1 DFQATT, CDR2 SNEGSKA (reference sequence). After removal of 3 bases from V and 7 bases from J, the junction contained 16 bases not matched to a gene. This CDR3 region has 16 residues. The CDR3 loop reads CSASSPDAGDYNTQYF. CDR3 coding DNA: TGCAGTGCTAGCTCACCAGACGCGGGAGATTATAATACGCAGTATTTT.

The chain links TRBV15 to TRBJ2-2; D call uncertain. Germline lookup yields CDR1 LNHNV and CDR2 YYDKDF (reference sequence). This CDR3 has 13 amino acids. Trimming removed 5 bases at V and 4 bases at J, with 8 bases between. The CDR3 reads CATSPSITGELFF. The CDR3 DNA reads as TGTGCCACCAGCCCCTCAATCACCGGGGAGCTGTTTTTT.